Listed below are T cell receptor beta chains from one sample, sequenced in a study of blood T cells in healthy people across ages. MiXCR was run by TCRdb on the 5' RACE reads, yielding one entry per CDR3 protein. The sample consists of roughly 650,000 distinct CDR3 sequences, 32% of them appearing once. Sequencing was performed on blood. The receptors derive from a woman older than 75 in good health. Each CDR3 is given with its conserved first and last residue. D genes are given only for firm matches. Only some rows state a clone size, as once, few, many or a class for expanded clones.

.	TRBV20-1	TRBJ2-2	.	TGCAGTGCTAGTTTGCAAACCGGGGAGCTGTTTTTT	CSASLQTGELFF
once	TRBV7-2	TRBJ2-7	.	TGTGCCAGCAGCCCAACCCGGGAACCCGAATACGAGCAGTACTTC	CASSPTREPEYEQYF
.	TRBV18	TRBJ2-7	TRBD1	TGTGCCAGCTCACACCAGGACAGGGGGCCCTACGAGCAGTACTTC	CASSHQDRGPYEQYF
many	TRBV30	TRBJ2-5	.	TGTGCCTGGAGTGTTGTGGGGGCGGGGGAGACCCAGTACTTC	CAWSVVGAGETQYF
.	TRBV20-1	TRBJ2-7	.	TGCAGTGCTAGGGACCCGCGGCTTCCCGAGCAGTACTTC	CSARDPRLPEQYF
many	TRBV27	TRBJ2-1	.	TGTGCCAGCAGGACGAATATGGCCAATGAGCAGTTCTTC	CASRTNMANEQFF
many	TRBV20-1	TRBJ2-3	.	TGCAGTGCGACCGTGAGCACAGATACGCAGTATTTT	CSATVSTDTQYF
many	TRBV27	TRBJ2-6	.	TGTGCCAGCAGCCCTAATCGCTACTCTGGGGCCAACGTCCTGACTTTC	CASSPNRYSGANVLTF
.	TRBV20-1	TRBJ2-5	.	TGCAGTGGGTCCAGGGGAGGGGCAGGTGGCCAGTACTTC	CSGSRGGAGGQYF
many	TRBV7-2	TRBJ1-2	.	TGTGCCAGCAGCTTCCCGGGAGTAAAAGGCTACACCTTC	CASSFPGVKGYTF
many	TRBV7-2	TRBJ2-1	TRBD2	TGTGCCAGCAGCTTCATGGCGGGGGGGGGCCCCTACAATGAGCAGTTCTTC	CASSFMAGGGPYNEQFF
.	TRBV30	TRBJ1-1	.	TGTGTCTGGAATAGCAGGGAGGCTGAAGCTTTCTTT	CVWNSREAEAFF
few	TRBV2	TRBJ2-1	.	TGTGCCAGCCGCTTCGGGCCGGCTATCGGTGAGCAGTTCTTC	CASRFGPAIGEQFF
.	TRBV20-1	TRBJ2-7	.	TGCAGTGCTAGAGGGGCCACCTACGAGCAGTACTTC	CSARGATYEQYF
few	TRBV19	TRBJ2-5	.	TGTGCCAGTAGTATCAACTACCAAGAGACCCAGTACTTC	CASSINYQETQYF
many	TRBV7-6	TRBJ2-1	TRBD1	TGTGCCAGCAGCTCGACACAGGGGGCCTACAATGAGCAGTTCTTC	CASSSTQGAYNEQFF
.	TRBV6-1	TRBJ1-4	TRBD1	TGTGCCAGCAGGGCTCAGGGGGTTATGACTAATGAAAAACTGTTTTTT	CASRAQGVMTNEKLFF
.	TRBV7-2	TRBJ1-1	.	TGTGCCAGCAGCTATTATCAGGGGAACACTGAAGCTTTCTTT	CASSYYQGNTEAFF
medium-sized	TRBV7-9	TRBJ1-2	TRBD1	TGTGCCAGCAGCATCACACAGAGGCTGGGACAGGGTTATAATGGCTACACCTTC	CASSITQRLGQGYNGYTF
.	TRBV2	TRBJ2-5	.	TGTGCCAGCAGCGAACAAGAACTAAAACGACAATCCGGGAGAGGAGAGACCCAGTACTTC	CASSEQELKRQSGRGETQYF
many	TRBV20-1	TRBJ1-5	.	TGCAGTGCTGCTAGACAGAACGGCAATCAGCCCCAGCATTTT	CSAARQNGNQPQHF
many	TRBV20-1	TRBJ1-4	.	TGCAGTGCTAGAGGGGGCGCAGGGCTGGATGAAAAACTGTTTTTT	CSARGGAGLDEKLFF
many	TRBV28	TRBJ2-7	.	TGTGCCAGCAACTCAGGGGGGAGATTCGAGCAGTACTTC	CASNSGGRFEQYF
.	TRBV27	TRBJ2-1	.	TGTGCCAGCAGTTTTTACGGGGGTAAGCAGTTCTTC	CASSFYGGKQFF
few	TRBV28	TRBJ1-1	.	TGTGCCAGCAGTTTATCCCAGACAGTCATGAACACTGAAGCTTTCTTT	CASSLSQTVMNTEAFF
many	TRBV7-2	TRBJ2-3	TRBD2	TGTGCCAGCAGCTTAGACGGGGGGGCGGTAGATACGCAGTATTTT	CASSLDGGAVDTQYF